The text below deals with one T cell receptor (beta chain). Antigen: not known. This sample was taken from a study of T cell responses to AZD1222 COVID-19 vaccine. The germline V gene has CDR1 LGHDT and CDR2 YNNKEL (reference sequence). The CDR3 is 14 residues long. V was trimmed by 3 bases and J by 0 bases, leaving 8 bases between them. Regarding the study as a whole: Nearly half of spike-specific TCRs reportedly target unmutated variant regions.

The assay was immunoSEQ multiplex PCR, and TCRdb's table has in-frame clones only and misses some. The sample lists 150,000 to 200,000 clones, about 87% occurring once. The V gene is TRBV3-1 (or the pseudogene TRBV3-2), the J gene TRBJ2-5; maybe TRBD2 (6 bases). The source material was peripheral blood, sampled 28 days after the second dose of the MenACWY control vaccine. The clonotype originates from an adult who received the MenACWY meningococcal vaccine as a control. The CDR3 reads CASSQRGNQETQYF. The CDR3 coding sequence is TGTGCCAGCAGCCAGCGCGGGAACCAAGAGACCCAGTACTTC.